These 14 T cell receptor beta chains share one sample of origin, sequenced in a study. MiXCR, run by TCRdb on the RT-PCR reads, gives a single entry per CDR3 protein. The repertoire holds about 6,500 distinct CDR3 sequences, with approximately 90% as singletons. Sequences were obtained from memory CD4+ T cells from blood. The receptors were gathered from a female donor in good health, serving as a healthy control.

About this clonotype: Because this beta chain is a stray read in a library intended to capture alpha chains, its abundance should not be given much weight. V gene TRBV6-5 combines with J gene TRBJ1-5; 7 bases fit TRBD1. The CDR3 has 15 amino acids. CDR1 and CDR2 from the germline V gene are MNHEY and SVGAGI. The V gene end was trimmed by 4 bases and the J gene end by 3 bases; junction bases not matched to a gene: 6. The CDR3 loop is CASSSVQGDNQPQHF. CDR3 DNA: TGTGCCAGCAGTTCGGTCCAGGGGGACAATCAGCCCCAGCATTTT.

A note on this clonotype: Because this beta chain is a stray read in a library intended to capture alpha chains, its abundance should not be given much weight. V gene TRBV4-3 combines with J gene TRBJ1-2, with D perhaps TRBD1 (5 bases). Trimming shortened V by 0 bases and J by 7 bases, and 15 bases separated the two germline ends. CDR1 is LGHNA, CDR2 YSLEER, per germline. The CDR3 runs to 15 residues. CDR3 sequence (DNA): TGCGCCAGCAGCCAAGATTCGGCCAGGGCGAGTGGCTACACCTTC. It encodes CASSQDSARASGYTF.

Of note for this clonotype: Since it is a stray read in a library aimed at alpha chains, this beta chain has a size that is not meaningful. The genes are TRBV7-3 and TRBJ1-6; maybe TRBD1 (5 bases). Germline lookup yields CDR1 SGHTA and CDR2 FQGTGA. CDR3 length equals 13 residues. V was cut by 8 bases and J by 9 bases, with 14 bases left in between. The CDR3 protein is CASAPQGGSPLHF. Written as DNA, the CDR3 is TGTGCCAGCGCCCCCCAGGGAGGTTCACCCCTCCACTTT.

A note on this clonotype: This beta chain turned up in a library designed for alpha chains; as an off-target read, its abundance says little. The rearrangement joins TRBV29-1 to TRBJ2-1; 7 bases are a match to TRBD1. The CDR3 loop spans 15 amino acids. The V gene end was trimmed by 3 bases and the J gene end by 5 bases; junction bases not matched to a gene: 10. Looked up from germline, CDR1 is SQVTM and CDR2 is ANQGSEA. In DNA, the CDR3 is TGCAGCGTTGATACAGGGGTCCAAAGTAACAATGAGCAGTTCTTC. Translating it yields CSVDTGVQSNNEQFF.

Remarks on this clonotype: A library made for alpha chains picked up this beta chain off target, so its size means little. This chain connects TRBV5-1 to TRBJ2-7; 7 bases line up with TRBD1. The CDR3 is 13 amino acids. Trimming at V came to 5 bases and at J to 2 bases, leaving 4 bases not matched to a gene. CDR1 and CDR2 (germline): SGHRS, YFSETQ. Written as DNA, the CDR3 is TGCGCCAGCAGTTGGGACAGTACCTACGAGCAGTACTTC. Translation: CASSWDSTYEQYF. The full variable domain, in which reference TRBV5-1 and TRBJ2-7 provide the parts outside the CDR3, is KAGVTQTPRYLIKTRGQQVTLSCSPISGHRSVSWYQQTPGQGLQFLFEYFSETQRNKGNFPGRFSGRQFSNSRSEMNVSTLELGDSALYLCASSWDSTYEQYFGPGTRLTVT.

Comments on this clonotype: This beta chain was picked up by a library intended for alpha chains and is off target, so its count carries little meaning. The V and J genes are TRBV5-5 and TRBJ2-5, with 9 bases lining up with TRBD1. J lost 5 bases, V lost 3 bases, and 5 bases had no gene match. CDR3 length: 14 amino acids. Germline lookup yields CDR1 SGHKS and CDR2 YYEKEE (reference sequence). The CDR3 sequence is CASSSGQGGETQYF. In DNA form, the CDR3 reads TGTGCCAGCAGCTCGGGACAGGGAGGGGAGACCCAGTACTTC.

For this clonotype: Little can be read into the size of this beta chain, an off-target read in a library designed for alpha chains. The rearrangement links TRBV20-1 to TRBJ1-3, with D maybe TRBD1 (5 bases). Per germline, CDR1 DFQATT and CDR2 SNEGSKA (reference sequence). V lost 5 bases to trimming and J lost 5 bases, with 13 bases between them. The CDR3 is 13 residues long. The chain's CDR3 is CSARGTSRNTIYF. The CDR3, as DNA: TGCAGTGCTCGAGGGACTTCCAGAAACACCATATATTTT.

A remark on this clonotype: Because this beta chain is a stray read in a library intended to capture alpha chains, its abundance should not be given much weight. This chain connects TRBV15 to TRBJ1-2; D gene unclear. Germline V gives CDR1 LNHNV, CDR2 YYDKDF (reference sequence). The CDR3 consists of 14 residues. The V and J ends lost 7 bases and 1 base respectively, with 13 bases between them. CDR3 coding DNA: TGTGCCACCACCTTAACCACCGGTAACTATGGCTACACCTTC. Amino acids: CATTLTTGNYGYTF.

Notes on this clonotype: This beta chain is an unintended read in a library built for alpha chains; its size means little. V is TRBV20-1 and J is TRBJ2-1; TRBD2 might be the D (6 bases). CDR3 length equals 15 residues. The germline CDR1 and CDR2 sequences are DFQATT and SNEGSKA (reference sequence). Trimming removed 0 bases from V and 2 bases from J, with 11 bases in between. The chain's CDR3 is CSARDQRVAYNEQFF. CDR3 coding DNA: TGCAGTGCTAGAGATCAGCGGGTAGCCTACAATGAGCAGTTCTTC.

Details on this clonotype: Since the library was made to target alpha chains, this beta chain is a stray read and its abundance is not meaningful. The V and J genes are TRBV10-3 and TRBJ2-1; D ambiguous. Trimming left V 2 bases short and J 5 bases short, with 13 bases between. Germline lookup yields CDR1 ENHRY and CDR2 SYGVKD. The CDR3 is made up of 15 amino acids. The CDR3 sequence: CAISEGKPYDNEQFF. In DNA, the CDR3 is TGTGCCATCAGTGAGGGAAAGCCCTACGACAATGAGCAGTTCTTC.

Notes on this clonotype: The size of this beta chain means little, since it is a stray read in a library made for alpha chains. The chain has TRBV12-3 or TRBV12-4 and TRBJ2-5, with D uncertain. The CDR3 runs 11 residues. V dropped 1 base and J dropped 6 bases, with 3 bases sitting between them. The CDR3 region is CASSLGQTQYF. As DNA, the CDR3 is TGTGCCAGCAGTTTAGGCCAGACCCAGTACTTC.

Concerning this clonotype: Being off target in a library aimed at alpha chains, this beta chain has a size of little meaning. The genes are TRBV5-1 and TRBJ2-2; no reliable D call. Germline CDR1 is SGHRS and CDR2 is YFSETQ. The CDR3 totals 13 residues. Trimming removed 5 bases from V and 5 bases from J, with 10 bases in between. This chain's CDR3 is CASSRDDTGELFF. DNA for the CDR3: TGCGCCAGCAGTAGAGATGATACCGGGGAGCTGTTTTTT.

Points on this clonotype: This beta chain appears as a stray read in a library generated for alpha chains; its size is not informative. The chain joins TRBV5-4 to TRBJ1-1; D gene unclear. Germline CDR1 reads SGHNT; CDR2 reads YYREEE (reference sequence). The V and J ends lost 0 bases and 0 bases respectively, with 9 bases between them. CDR3 size: 15 residues. CDR3 bases: TGTGCCAGCAGCTTGGCCAAGAGGATGAACACTGAAGCTTTCTTT. The encoded protein is CASSLAKRMNTEAFF.

As for this clonotype: The library was built for alpha chains, so this beta chain is an off-target read and its size means little. The V call is TRBV5-1, the J call TRBJ2-5, with 11 bases fitting TRBD2. V lost 0 bases and J lost 5; bases outside the gene matches: 3. Germline V gives CDR1 SGHRS, CDR2 YFSETQ. The CDR3 sequence is 15 residues long. For the CDR3, the DNA is TGCGCCAGCAGCTTGGAAACTAGCGGGGGTGAGACCCAGTACTTC. This translates into CASSLETSGGETQYF. The full variable domain, completed using reference TRBV5-1 and TRBJ2-5, is KAGVTQTPRYLIKTRGQQVTLSCSPISGHRSVSWYQQTPGQGLQFLFEYFSETQRNKGNFPGRFSGRQFSNSRSEMNVSTLELGDSALYLCASSLETSGGETQYFGPGTRLLVL.